These T cell receptor beta chains were read from a single sample in a study of blood T cell repertoires in COVID-19. Libraries were prepared by immunoSEQ multiplex PCR; TCRdb keeps only in-frame clonotypes and omits some of them. The table lists about 49,000 clones, more than 65% of them singletons. Sequenced sample: peripheral blood. Receptors originate from a woman aged 70-85 years with acute or convalescent COVID-19. CDR3s include the opening cysteine and the closing phenylalanine or tryptophan. D genes are given only for firm matches. Clone size is shown for a subset of rows, as once, few, many or a class of expanded clone.

>-|once|TRBV7-3|TRBJ2-1|16
TGTGCCAGCAGCCTACTAGCTCCAAGCTCCTACAATGAGCAGTTCTTC
CASSLLAPSSYNEQFF
>TRBD1|-|TRBV24-1|TRBJ2-5|16
TGTGCCACCAGTGATCCTCCGGGACAGGGTGGGGAGACCCAGTACTTC
CATSDPPGQGGETQYF
>TRBD1|-|TRBV25-1|TRBJ1-3|15
TGTGCCAGCAGTGGGACAGGGGGCTCTGGAAACACCATATATTTT
CASSGTGGSGNTIYF
>-|-|TRBV28|TRBJ1-1|14
TGTGCCAGCAGTTCAACCCAGGGAGGCACTGAAGCTTTCTTT
CASSSTQGGTEAFF
>-|-|TRBV3-1/TRBV3-2|TRBJ2-6|14
TGTGCCAGCAGAGGAGGGTGGGGGGCCAACGTCCTGACTTTC
CASRGGWGANVLTF
>-|-|TRBV7-2|TRBJ2-7|16
TGTGCCAGCAGCTTAGCGATAGACGTTAGGGAGTACGAGCAGTACTTC
CASSLAIDVREYEQYF
>-|few|TRBV11-2|TRBJ1-2|14
TGTGCCAGCAGCTTACAGGGGCGGAACTATGGCTACACCTTC
CASSLQGRNYGYTF
>TRBD2|-|TRBV27|TRBJ2-7|15
TGTGCCAGCAGTTACGGGAGGGGGGATTCCTACGAGCAGTACTTC
CASSYGRGDSYEQYF
>-|few|TRBV7-9|TRBJ2-5|15
TGTGCCAGCAGCTTAGTTGTTAAGGAGGAGGAGACCCAGTACTTC
CASSLVVKEEETQYF
>TRBD1|few|TRBV4-1|TRBJ1-2|17
TGCGCCAGCAGCACCCGACAGGGGGGAGGGACAAACTATGGCTACACCTTC
CASSTRQGGGTNYGYTF
>TRBD2|few|TRBV19|TRBJ2-3|14
TGTGCCAGTACGTTGACTAGCGGCACAGATACGCAGTATTTT
CASTLTSGTDTQYF
>TRBD2|-|TRBV10-3|TRBJ2-5|16
TGTGCCATCAGTGAGATGAACAGCGGGGCTGGGGAGACCCAGTACTTC
CAISEMNSGAGETQYF
>-|-|TRBV29-1|TRBJ2-5|13
TGCAGCGTTGAAGGGGTCCAGGGGGAGACCCAGTACTTC
CSVEGVQGETQYF
>-|-|TRBV27|TRBJ1-4|13
TGTGCCAGCAGTTTACAGGGAGGTGAAAAACTGTTTTTT
CASSLQGGEKLFF
>-|-|TRBV5-1|TRBJ2-5|13
TGCGCCAGCAGCAGTGACACCCAAGAGACCCAGTACTTC
CASSSDTQETQYF
>TRBD2|once|TRBV4-2|TRBJ2-3|17
TGTGCCAGCAGCCAAGAAAGCGGGGGAGACCGCACAGATACGCAGTATTTT
CASSQESGGDRTDTQYF
>-|medium-sized|TRBV6-1|TRBJ2-7|14
TGTGCCAGCAGTGAAGGAGGGAACCTCTACGAGCAGTACTTC
CASSEGGNLYEQYF
>TRBD1|-|TRBV6-5|TRBJ1-2|15
TGTGCCAGCAGTATCCCGGGAGGGGGCGGCTATGGCTACACCTTC
CASSIPGGGGYGYTF
>TRBD1|-|TRBV6-4|TRBJ2-2|14
TGTGCCAGCAGTGACTGGGACAGGCCCGGGGAGCTGTTTTTT
CASSDWDRPGELFF
>TRBD1|-|TRBV15|TRBJ1-4|14
TGTGCCACCAGCAGGGACAGGGGCAATGAAAAACTGTTTTTT
CATSRDRGNEKLFF
>TRBD1|-|TRBV28|TRBJ2-7|15
TGTGCCAGCAGTCCGTGGACAGGTGTGACCAACGAGCAGTACTTC
CASSPWTGVTNEQYF
>-|-|TRBV10-3|TRBJ1-2|14
TGTGCCATCAGCTCCGACAGGAGGCCCTATGGCTACACCTTC
CAISSDRRPYGYTF
>TRBD1|-|TRBV10-3|TRBJ1-2|14
TGTGCCATCAGTGAGGGGACAGGGGACTATGGCTACACCTTC
CAISEGTGDYGYTF
>TRBD2|-|TRBV9|TRBJ2-3|16
TGTGCCAGCAGCGTAGAAGCGGGAGGGGGATTGGATACGCAGTATTTT
CASSVEAGGGLDTQYF
>TRBD1|few|TRBV5-5|TRBJ1-4|15
TGTGCCAGCAGCTTGGGACAGGGGGCGAATGAAAAACTGTTTTTT
CASSLGQGANEKLFF
>TRBD2|-|TRBV3-1/TRBV3-2|TRBJ2-5|17
TGTGCCAGCAGCCAAGATCTTGGGGTAGCGGGGGGTGCGGCCCAGTACTTC
CASSQDLGVAGGAAQYF
>-|few|TRBV7-8|TRBJ2-4|16
TGTGCCAGCAGCTTAGCTTTGGGGAGGCCCCGGGACATTCAGTACTTC
CASSLALGRPRDIQYF
>-|once|TRBV4-2|TRBJ1-2|18
TGTGCCAGCAGCCAAGATCCTGGCAGGGCAAGGGCTAACTATGGCTACACCTTC
CASSQDPGRARANYGYTF
>TRBD2|-|TRBV4-1|TRBJ2-7|14
TGCGCCAGCAGCCCCCGACTAGCCACCTACGAGCAGTACTTC
CASSPRLATYEQYF
>-|-|TRBV28|TRBJ1-5|11
TGTGCCAGCAACACAAATCAGCCCCAGCATTTT
CASNTNQPQHF
>TRBD2|few|TRBV5-6|TRBJ2-7|16
TGTGCCAGCAGCGGGGGACTAGCGGGAAACTCCTACGAGCAGTACTTC
CASSGGLAGNSYEQYF
>TRBD1|-|TRBV5-1|TRBJ1-2|13
TGCGCCAGCAGCTCCGTAACAGGGGGCGGCTACACCTTC
CASSSVTGGGYTF
>-|-|TRBV11-2|TRBJ2-3|13
TGTGCCAGCAGTCCACTCCGGTCGGATACGCAGTATTTT
CASSPLRSDTQYF
>-|-|TRBV30|TRBJ1-3|13
TGTGCCTGGAGTGCCGGGGGTGGAAACACCATATATTTT
CAWSAGGGNTIYF
>TRBD1|few|TRBV7-9|TRBJ1-2|13
TGTGCCAGCAGCAGTCCCGGGACAGTTCCCTCCACCTTC
CASSSPGTVPSTF
>TRBD1|-|TRBV4-1|TRBJ1-4|15
TGCGCCAGCAGCCAAGGGGACAGGGATGATGAAAAACTGTTTTTT
CASSQGDRDDEKLFF
>-|-|TRBV24-1|TRBJ1-6|15
TGTGCCACCAGTGATTCGCGGCAGCTCGATTCACCCCTCCACTTT
CATSDSRQLDSPLHF
>-|few|TRBV6-5|TRBJ2-7|14
TGTGCCAGCAGTCAGGGGTGGTTGACCTACGAGCAGTACTTC
CASSQGWLTYEQYF
>TRBD1|-|TRBV4-3|TRBJ1-3|15
TGCGCCAGCAGCCAGGGACAGGGCTCTGGAAACACCATATATTTT
CASSQGQGSGNTIYF
>TRBD2|-|TRBV5-1|TRBJ2-7|15
TGCGCCAGCAGCTTGGAGCTAGCGGGGGGGGGCGAGCAGTACTTC
CASSLELAGGGEQYF
>TRBD1|-|TRBV6-1|TRBJ2-5|16
TGTGCCAGCAGTGAATCGGACAGGCCGGCCCAGGAGACCCAGTACTTC
CASSESDRPAQETQYF
>-|-|TRBV9|TRBJ1-6|14
TGTGCCAGCAGCGCTACGCAGGGTAATTCACCCCTCCACTTT
CASSATQGNSPLHF
>-|-|TRBV28|TRBJ1-2|14
TGTGCCAGCAGTCCCCCGGGGGTGGGCTATGGCTACACCTTC
CASSPPGVGYGYTF
>-|-|TRBV9|TRBJ2-7|13
TGTGCCAGCAGCGACACTCATAGCGACGAGCAGTACTTC
CASSDTHSDEQYF
>-|-|TRBV6-5|TRBJ2-7|15
TGTGCCAGCAGCCGTCCGGGACTTGGGGCCCACGAGCAGTACTTC
CASSRPGLGAHEQYF
>-|-|TRBV28|TRBJ1-3|13
TGTGCCAGCAGTCCCGGACAGGGAAACACCATATATTTT
CASSPGQGNTIYF
>TRBD1|-|TRBV27|TRBJ2-1|13
TGTGCCAGCAGAACGACAGGGGGTAATGAGCAGTTCTTC
CASRTTGGNEQFF
>-|few|TRBV28|TRBJ1-1|15
TGTGCCAGCAGTTCCGCGCAGGGGATGAACACTGAAGCTTTCTTT
CASSSAQGMNTEAFF
>-|-|TRBV3-1/TRBV3-2|TRBJ1-6|12
TGTGCCAGCAGCCAAGTAAATTCACCCCTCCACTTT
CASSQVNSPLHF
>-|-|TRBV9|TRBJ1-1|13
TGTGCCAGCAGCCCCCAGGGCGGCACTGAAGCTTTCTTT
CASSPQGGTEAFF
>-|-|TRBV4-2|TRBJ2-1|13
TGTGCCAGCAGCCAAGATCTTAGTAATGAGCAGTTCTTC
CASSQDLSNEQFF
>-|-|TRBV11-3|TRBJ2-3|12
TGTGCCAGCAGCTCCCTCACAGATACGCAGTATTTT
CASSSLTDTQYF
>TRBD1|-|TRBV27|TRBJ1-2|14
TGTGCCAGCAGGAAAGACAGGGGGGACTATGGCTACACCTTC
CASRKDRGDYGYTF
>-|-|TRBV2|TRBJ1-2|13
TGTGCCAGCAGTGAAAGCTCGGGGGGAAGCTACACCTTC
CASSESSGGSYTF
>TRBD2|-|TRBV2|TRBJ2-3|16
TGTGCCAGCAGTGAAGGGCTAGCGGGGTTCACAGATACGCAGTATTTT
CASSEGLAGFTDTQYF
>-|-|TRBV7-2|TRBJ2-7|15
TGTGCCAGCAGCTTAGATCCGGTAATGGTTGGCGAGCAGTACTTC
CASSLDPVMVGEQYF
>TRBD2|-|TRBV10-2|TRBJ2-5|17
TGCGCCAGCAGTGGGACTAGCGGGGGAACCCGTCAAGAGACCCAGTACTTC
CASSGTSGGTRQETQYF
>TRBD1|many|TRBV6-5|TRBJ1-1|13
TGTGCCAGCAGATTACAGGGGGACACTGAAGCTTTCTTT
CASRLQGDTEAFF
>-|-|TRBV18|TRBJ1-1|13
TGTGCCAGCTCACCACCGGGAGGGACTGAAGCTTTCTTT
CASSPPGGTEAFF
>TRBD1|-|TRBV19|TRBJ1-5|15
TGTGCCAGTAGTATCGGGGGGACAGGACGACAGCCCCAGCATTTT
CASSIGGTGRQPQHF